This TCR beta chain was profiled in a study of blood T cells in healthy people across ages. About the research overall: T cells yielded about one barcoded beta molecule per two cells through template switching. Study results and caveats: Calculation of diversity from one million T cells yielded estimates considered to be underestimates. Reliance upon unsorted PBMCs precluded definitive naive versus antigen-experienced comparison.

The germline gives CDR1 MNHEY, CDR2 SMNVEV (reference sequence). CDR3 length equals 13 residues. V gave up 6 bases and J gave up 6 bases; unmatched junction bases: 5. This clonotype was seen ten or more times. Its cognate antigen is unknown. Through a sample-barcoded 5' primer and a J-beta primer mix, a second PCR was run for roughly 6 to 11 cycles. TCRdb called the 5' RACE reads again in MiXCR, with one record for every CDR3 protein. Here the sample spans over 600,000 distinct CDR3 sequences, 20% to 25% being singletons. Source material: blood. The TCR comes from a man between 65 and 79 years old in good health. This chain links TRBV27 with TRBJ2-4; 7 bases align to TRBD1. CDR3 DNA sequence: TGTGCCAGCAGGCCAGGGGACAGAAACATTCAGTACTTC. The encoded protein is CASRPGDRNIQYF.